The 8 T cell receptor beta chains given below trace back to one sample, sequenced in a study of blood T cell repertoires in COVID-19. The table came from immunoSEQ multiplex PCR; TCRdb's copy has only in-frame clones and leaves some out. The table records around 300,000 clones, 86% of them present only once. Sequenced material: peripheral blood. These TCRs come from a woman aged 25 to 39 with active or convalescent COVID-19.

This chain connects TRBV19 to TRBJ2-5; possibly TRBD1 for D (6 bases). CDR1 is LNHDA, CDR2 SQIVND, per germline (reference sequence). The CDR3 runs 15 residues. V lost 4 bases and J lost 2, with 14 bases in between. The CDR3 DNA sequence: TGTGCCAGTAGTAGGAAGGGGGTCAGGCAAGAGACCCAGTACTTC. Protein: CASSRKGVRQETQYF.

This chain uses TRBV15 with TRBJ2-6; TRBD1 matches at 7 bases. Losses at the gene ends were 8 bases for V and 9 bases for J; bases not matched to a gene: 4. This CDR3 region has 12 residues. Germline CDR1 and CDR2: LNHNV and YYDKDF (reference sequence). In DNA, the CDR3 is TGTGCCACCGCTGGGGACAGCAACGTCCTGACTTTC. It encodes CATAGDSNVLTF.

The chain combines TRBV18 with TRBJ2-4; TRBD2 aligns across 10 bases. Trimming removed 6 bases from V and 4 bases from J; junction bases left unmatched: 12. The CDR3 has 17 residues. The germline gives CDR1 KGHSH, CDR2 LQKENI. This CDR3 reads CASSPTLAGGPKNIQYF. Here the CDR3 DNA reads TGTGCCAGCTCGCCGACCTTAGCGGGGGGCCCTAAAAACATTCAGTACTTC.

In its sample, this clone was seen a few times. V gene TRBV2 combines with J gene TRBJ2-6; 9 bases fit TRBD1. Germline values: CDR1 SNHLY, CDR2 FYNNEI. This CDR3 contains 12 residues. The J segment lost 10 bases and the V segment lost 10 bases, leaving 5 bases of the junction unmatched. In DNA form, the CDR3 reads TGTGCCACCATGGGGACAGGGAACGTCCTGACTTTC. It encodes CATMGTGNVLTF.

This chain joins TRBV6-5 and TRBJ2-3; D not resolved. Germline V CDR1 and CDR2: MNHEY, SVGAGI. The V gene lost 7 bases and the J gene lost 6 bases, with 8 bases spanning the gap. The CDR3 runs 11 residues. The CDR3 loop reads CASTGSDTQYF. In nucleotides, the CDR3 is TGTGCCAGCACCGGGTCGGATACGCAGTATTTT.

The chain uses TRBV18 and TRBJ2-3, with 8 bases identical to TRBD2. Trimming cost V 8 bases and J 6 bases; bases outside gene matches: 10. Germline lookup yields CDR1 KGHSH and CDR2 LQKENI. The CDR3 is 14 residues long. The CDR3 bases are TGTGCCAGCCGGTCATCGGGGGGGCAGGATACGCAGTATTTT. It specifies CASRSSGGQDTQYF.

The chain employs TRBV24-1 and TRBJ2-3; D is perhaps TRBD2 (6 bases). Trimming pared 9 bases from V and 2 bases from J, leaving 11 bases between. CDR1 KGHDR and CDR2 SFDVKD come from the germline V gene. This CDR3 comprises 13 residues. CDR3: CATDGGFTDTQYF. DNA of the CDR3: TGTGCCACCGACGGGGGATTCACAGATACGCAGTATTTT.

The chain is built from TRBV6-1 and TRBJ2-4, with 8 bases that match TRBD2. V lost 3 bases and J lost 3; bases outside the gene matches: 4. The germline CDR1 and CDR2 sequences are MNHNS and SASEGT. This CDR3 region has 15 residues. The chain's CDR3 is CASSDGGAGKNIQYF. The CDR3 bases are TGTGCCAGCAGTGACGGGGGGGCCGGCAAAAACATTCAGTACTTC.